This T cell receptor (beta chain) was retrieved from a study of blood T cell repertoires in COVID-19. Study as a whole: Sites in the United States, Italy and Spain provided acute and convalescent COVID-19 samples.

Original methodology: Amplification with reference gene primers provided the estimates of nucleated cell counts. Libraries were prepared by immunoSEQ multiplex PCR; TCRdb keeps only in-frame clonotypes and omits some of them. That table gives V, J and clone size, and the DNA gave D and trimming. The table includes approximately 500,000 clones, around 90% detected once. The receptor's source is a woman between 45 and 60 years old with COVID-19, enrolled during active disease. Material: peripheral blood.

The CDR3 coding sequence is TGTGCCAGCAGCCTTACGGAGGGGTCGGAGACCCAGTACTTC. Encoded protein: CASSLTEGSETQYF. J is TRBJ2-5 and V is TRBV3-1 (or the pseudogene TRBV3-2), with a tentative D call TRBD2 (6 bases). V was pared by 4 bases and J by 5 bases, with 14 bases between. Germline-derived CDR1 and CDR2 are LGHDT and YNNKEL (reference sequence). The CDR3 runs 14 residues.